This T cell receptor beta chain was obtained from a study of PD-L1 blockade in urothelial cancer. For the study at large: About 90% of the 29 patients were men who had bladder-origin urothelial cancer. Prior chemotherapy in patients spanned 0 to 3 regimens.

Produced via immunoSEQ multiplex PCR; TCRdb's table is partial and in-frame only. The data contain 49,000 or so clones, around 84% of them seen just once; the ten biggest clones take up about 20%. The V gene lost 0 bases and the J gene lost 5 bases, with 5 bases spanning the gap. CDR3 length equals 13 residues. Germline V gene data show CDR1 as SGHNT and CDR2 as YYREEE (reference sequence). Time point: pretreatment peripheral blood. The chain couples TRBV5-4 to TRBJ1-4, with TRBD1 as a possible D gene (5 bases). This material consisted of PBMCs, taken around atezolizumab (anti-PD-L1) treatment. The TCR sequence derives from a man in his sixties with urothelial cancer. In nucleotides, the CDR3 is TGTGCCAGCAGCTTGGGACAGAATGAAAAACTGTTTTTT. It codes for CASSLGQNEKLFF.